This T cell receptor (beta chain) was captured in a study of blood T cell repertoires in COVID-19. Study context: Acute-phase and convalescent COVID-19 samples originated in the United States, Italy and Spain. PBMCs, B-cell-depleted T cells, or T cells provided the cDNA or gDNA that made up the material.

Under the authors' procedure: Amplification with reference gene primers provided the estimates of nucleated cell counts. Here immunoSEQ multiplex PCR was the method, and the copy in TCRdb shows in-frame clones only, minus some. V, J and clone size reflect that table, while D and trimming were determined from the DNA. The data contain 250,000 to 350,000 clones, 70% to 85% of them singletons. The CDR3 runs 14 residues. Germline V gene data show CDR1 as SQVTM and CDR2 as ANQGSEA. V dropped 6 bases and J dropped 0; count of bases not matched to a gene: 8. Sequenced material: peripheral blood. The chain uses TRBV29-1 and TRBJ2-7; 7 nucleotides agree with TRBD2. The sequence was collected from a human donor with COVID-19, enrolled during active disease. The donor label of this sample is uncertain. The CDR3 region has the DNA TGCAGCGTACTGGGGGGGGAGAGCTCCTACGAGCAGTACTTC. Translation: CSVLGGESSYEQYF.